These T cell receptor beta chains were read from a single sample in a study of cytomegalovirus exposure and HLA in healthy donors. The table came from immunoSEQ multiplex PCR; TCRdb's copy has only in-frame clones and leaves some out. This repertoire shows 200,000 or so clones, around 84% found once; its top ten account for roughly 2.8%. Sequencing input: PBMCs. The receptors were sampled from a woman aged 45-65 years in good health and CMV-seropositive. Both conserved end residues are part of each CDR3. The order of the fields is D gene, J gene, clone size, V gene, CDR3 DNA, CDR3 protein. A D gene is named only where the DNA matches it firmly. Expanded clones get a size class; other rows say once, few or many, or leave the size out.

D: .; J: TRBJ2-7; size: .; V: TRBV4-1; DNA: TGCGCCAGCAGCCGTAAATCCGGGACAACAAACTACGAGCAGTACTTC; CDR3: CASSRKSGTTNYEQYF
D: TRBD2; J: TRBJ2-3; size: .; V: TRBV28; DNA: TGTGCCAGCAGCGCACTAGCGAGGGGCACAGATACGCAGTATTTT; CDR3: CASSALARGTDTQYF
D: TRBD2; J: TRBJ2-7; size: .; V: TRBV7-3; DNA: TGTGCCAGCAGCGAGGGAAGGGTGCAGACTAGCGGCCTCCTCCTCGAGCAGTACTTC; CDR3: CASSEGRVQTSGLLLEQYF
D: .; J: TRBJ2-3; size: .; V: TRBV12-5; DNA: TGTGCTAGTGGTTTGAGAGCTGCAGATACGCAGTATTTT; CDR3: CASGLRAADTQYF
D: .; J: TRBJ2-3; size: .; V: TRBV7-9; DNA: TGTGCCAGCAGCTTTGAGAGTTACTTCACAGATACGCAGTATTTT; CDR3: CASSFESYFTDTQYF
D: TRBD1; J: TRBJ1-6; size: .; V: TRBV6-1; DNA: TGTGCCAGCAGTGTGGACAGGGATAATTCACCCCTCCACTTT; CDR3: CASSVDRDNSPLHF
D: TRBD1; J: TRBJ2-7; size: .; V: TRBV7-9; DNA: TGTGCCAGCGGACAGGGAGTAAGGGAGCAGTACTTC; CDR3: CASGQGVREQYF
D: TRBD1; J: TRBJ2-2; size: .; V: TRBV9; DNA: TGTGCCAGCAGCGTAGACCCCCAGGACAGGGGAGACACCGGGGAGCTGTTTTTT; CDR3: CASSVDPQDRGDTGELFF
D: .; J: TRBJ2-7; size: .; V: TRBV6-5; DNA: TGTGCCAGCAGTTACCAGGATCTGCTGTACTTC; CDR3: CASSYQDLLYF
D: .; J: TRBJ2-1; size: .; V: TRBV18; DNA: TGTGCCAGCTCACCCGAAGAACCAACAATCTACAATGAGCAGTTCTTC; CDR3: CASSPEEPTIYNEQFF
D: TRBD1; J: TRBJ2-2; size: .; V: TRBV9; DNA: TGTGCCAGCAGCGTGGGACAGGAATCGAACACCGGGGAGCTGTTTTTT; CDR3: CASSVGQESNTGELFF
D: .; J: TRBJ2-5; size: .; V: TRBV19; DNA: TGTGCCAGTAGTATAGAAGGCGGTGCACAAGAGACCCAGTACTTC; CDR3: CASSIEGGAQETQYF
D: TRBD1; J: TRBJ2-5; size: .; V: TRBV30; DNA: TGTGCCTGGAGTGTGACCCTACAGGGGGCCAGGGAGACCCAGTACTTC; CDR3: CAWSVTLQGARETQYF
D: TRBD1; J: TRBJ2-1; size: .; V: TRBV6-6; DNA: TGTGCCAGCAGTTACTCCAGGGGGCGTCGGAATGAGCAGTTCTTC; CDR3: CASSYSRGRRNEQFF
D: .; J: TRBJ1-2; size: few; V: TRBV4-1; DNA: TGCGCCAGCAGCCAGCAGGACTATGGCTACACCTTC; CDR3: CASSQQDYGYTF
D: .; J: TRBJ1-2; size: .; V: TRBV28; DNA: TGTGCCGCCAGGGAAGCTAACTATGGCTACACCTTC; CDR3: CAAREANYGYTF
D: .; J: TRBJ2-1; size: .; V: TRBV29-1; DNA: TGCAGCGTTCCTCTACCGGCGGGGAGGAATGAGCAGTTCTTC; CDR3: CSVPLPAGRNEQFF
D: TRBD1; J: TRBJ2-3; size: .; V: TRBV7-2; DNA: TGTGCCAGCACCCGTCGGGACAGGGGTACAGATACGCAGTATTTT; CDR3: CASTRRDRGTDTQYF
D: .; J: TRBJ1-2; size: .; V: TRBV29-1; DNA: TGCAGCGCCAGATCTGAACGCAACTATGGCTACACCTTC; CDR3: CSARSERNYGYTF
D: .; J: TRBJ1-1; size: .; V: TRBV30; DNA: TGTGCCTGGAAGATCGAGGGCACCATGAACACTGAAGCTTTCTTT; CDR3: CAWKIEGTMNTEAFF
D: .; J: TRBJ1-5; size: .; V: TRBV28; DNA: TGTGCCAGCAGTTTAGGGGCCCCGAATCAGCCCCAGCATTTT; CDR3: CASSLGAPNQPQHF
D: .; J: TRBJ2-3; size: once; V: TRBV27; DNA: TGTGCCAGCAATGGGGGAGGTACGCAGTATTTT; CDR3: CASNGGGTQYF
D: .; J: TRBJ2-7; size: once; V: TRBV12-2; DNA: TGTGCAAGTCGCCAAAAACAGGGGTTAGCCTACGAGCAGTACTTC; CDR3: CASRQKQGLAYEQYF
D: TRBD2; J: TRBJ2-3; size: .; V: TRBV7-2; DNA: TGTGCCAGCAGCCGCGGGACTAGCGGGGCAGCTAGCACAGATACGCAGTATTTT; CDR3: CASSRGTSGAASTDTQYF
D: .; J: TRBJ2-3; size: .; V: TRBV28; DNA: TGTGCCACCGGGGCGGGGCCCGGGGATACGCAGTATTTT; CDR3: CATGAGPGDTQYF
D: TRBD2; J: TRBJ2-3; size: .; V: TRBV7-3; DNA: TGTGCCAGCAGCTTTAGCGGGGGGCCCACAGATACGCAGTATTTT; CDR3: CASSFSGGPTDTQYF
D: .; J: TRBJ1-6; size: .; V: TRBV2; DNA: TGTGCCAGCAGAGCGGACAGTTCTCAGGAGGCACCCCTCCACTTT; CDR3: CASRADSSQEAPLHF
D: .; J: TRBJ2-1; size: few; V: TRBV5-4; DNA: TGTGCCAGCAGCTTCTATTACAATGAGCAGTTCTTC; CDR3: CASSFYYNEQFF
D: TRBD1; J: TRBJ1-2; size: .; V: TRBV28; DNA: TGTGCCAGCAGTTCAGCCAGGGGGCTTACCCCAGACTATGGCTACACCTTC; CDR3: CASSSARGLTPDYGYTF